This T cell receptor beta chain was captured in a study of blood T cell repertoires in COVID-19. In the study overall: The United States, Italy and Spain were the sources of the acute and convalescent COVID-19 samples.

Sequencing was performed with immunoSEQ multiplex PCR; in TCRdb, only in-frame clones are kept and a portion is missing. In the table there are roughly 320,000 clones, roughly 91% of which are singletons. Material: peripheral blood. This receptor was identified in a young woman with COVID-19, enrolled during active disease.

The CDR3 region has the DNA TGTGCCAGTAGTCCCGGGACAGGGGACGAGCAGTACTTC. It encodes CASSPGTGDEQYF. This chain joins TRBV19 and TRBJ2-7; TRBD1 matches at 10 bases. CDR3 length equals 13 residues. V gave up 5 bases and J gave up 5 bases; unmatched junction bases: 3. Germline loops: CDR1 LNHDA, CDR2 SQIVND (reference sequence).